The 20 T cell receptor beta chains given below trace back to one sample, sequenced in a study of blood T cell repertoires in COVID-19. TCRdb keeps only in-frame clones here, not all; method: immunoSEQ multiplex PCR. The table shows roughly 220,000 clones, with 65% to 85% occurring only once. What was sequenced was PBMCs or T cells enriched from blood (not recorded which). Source of these receptors: a woman in her 40s who had recovered from COVID-19.

This chain joins TRBV18 and TRBJ2-5; D remains ambiguous. The CDR3 totals 15 residues. CDR1 and CDR2 (germline): KGHSH, LQKENI. With 3 bases removed from V and 0 bases from J, the gap between germline ends came to 11 bases. The CDR3 coding sequence is TGTGCCAGCTCACCGGATCTGAGGAACCAAGAGACCCAGTACTTC. Its protein is CASSPDLRNQETQYF. Using reference TRBV18 and TRBJ2-5 for the parts outside the CDR3, the full variable domain is NAGVMQNPRHLVRRRGQEARLRCSPMKGHSHVYWYRQLPEEGLKFMVYLQKENIIDESGMPKERFSAEFPKEGPSILRIQQVVRGDSAAYFCASSPDLRNQETQYFGPGTRLLVL.

This clone has more than one count but fewer than ten. This chain connects TRBV6-1 to TRBJ1-2; 8 bases agree with TRBD1. V was clipped by 3 bases and J by 3 bases; unmatched bases: 0. CDR3 length: 13 residues. Germline CDR1 MNHNS, CDR2 SASEGT. CDR3 residues: CASSEDRDYGYTF. CDR3 in DNA: TGTGCCAGCAGTGAGGACAGGGACTATGGCTACACCTTC.

This clone has only one observation. CDR3 region: CASSSTFVADDPYNEQFF. In nucleotides, the CDR3 is TGTGCCAGCAGTTCCACCTTCGTAGCGGACGACCCCTACAATGAGCAGTTCTTC. V is TRBV11-3 and J is TRBJ2-1; D may be TRBD2 (6 bases). The CDR3 loop spans 18 amino acids. In germline, CDR1 is SGHNT, CDR2 YENEEA. V gave up 6 bases and J gave up 2 bases, with 23 bases separating them. Using reference TRBV11-3 and TRBJ2-1 for the parts outside the CDR3, the full variable domain is EAGVVQSPRYKIIEKKQPVAFWCNPISGHNTLYWYLQNLGQGPELLIRYENEEAVDDSQLPKDRFSAERLKGVDSTLKIQPAELGDSAVYLCASSSTFVADDPYNEQFFGPGTRLTVL.

This chain connects TRBV7-2 to TRBJ1-5; 9 positions agree with TRBD1. After removal of 6 bases from V and 6 bases from J, the junction contained 9 bases not matched to a gene. CDR3 length: 15 amino acids. CDR1 and CDR2 (germline): SGHTA, FQGNSA. CDR3 residues: CASSRDRDSVQPQHF. DNA of the CDR3: TGTGCCAGCAGTAGGGACAGGGACTCTGTTCAGCCCCAGCATTTT.

V gene TRBV11-2 combines with J gene TRBJ1-4, with D uncertain. The CDR3 runs to 14 residues. Trimming shortened V by 7 bases and J by 8 bases, and 17 bases separated the two germline ends. From germline, CDR1 is SGHAT and CDR2 FQNNGV. Here the CDR3 DNA reads TGTGCCAGCACCCGGCTCAGGCCGGGGGAAAAACTGTTTTTT. It is translated as CASTRLRPGEKLFF.

The chain is built from TRBV30 and TRBJ1-1; weak D call: TRBD1 (6 bases). The length of the CDR3 is 13 residues. Trimming stripped 3 bases from V and 1 base from J, with 9 bases between. Germline lookup yields CDR1 GTSNPN and CDR2 SVGIG (reference sequence). The CDR3 region has the DNA TGTGCCTGGAGGGGGGCCGCGAACACTGAAGCTTTCTTT. Its translation: CAWRGAANTEAFF.

This clone was observed once. V and J are TRBV24-1 and TRBJ2-5; 11 bases match TRBD2. Germline V gene sequence: CDR1 KGHDR, CDR2 SFDVKD. The CDR3 loop spans 15 amino acids. V was pared by 4 bases and J by 2 bases, with 2 bases of the junction left unmatched. CDR3 in DNA: TGTGCCACCAGTGACCCTAGCGGGAGGCAAGAGACCCAGTACTTC. This encodes CATSDPSGRQETQYF.

Comment on this clone: The same CDR3 can be traced to other DNA sequences in this sample. The gene calls are TRBV11-3 and TRBJ1-2; D possibly corresponds to TRBD1 (5 bases). The V end lost 3 bases, the J end lost 3 bases, and 8 bases lay between the germline ends. CDR1 SGHNT and CDR2 YENEEA come from the germline V gene. The CDR3 loop spans 13 amino acids. CDR3 region: CASSLGGDYGYTF. CDR3 sequence (DNA): TGTGCCAGCAGCTTGGGGGGGGACTATGGCTACACCTTC.

The chain links TRBV27 to TRBJ1-2; 9 bases match TRBD1. Germline V lookup: CDR1 MNHEY, CDR2 SMNVEV (reference sequence). V was clipped by 6 bases and J by 6 bases; unmatched bases: 8. The CDR3 runs to 14 residues. The CDR3 DNA reads TGTGCCAGCAGGCCGACAGGGGGTGGGAATGGCTACACCTTC. Protein product: CASRPTGGGNGYTF.

This clone was seen once. This chain links TRBV30 with TRBJ1-1, with D maybe TRBD1 (6 bases). The CDR3 loop spans 14 amino acids. The germline V and J ends were trimmed by 3 bases and 4 bases, with 15 bases remaining between them. CDR1 and CDR2 from the germline V gene are GTSNPN and SVGIG (reference sequence). For the CDR3, the DNA is TGTGCCTGGAGCCGGGGACAAATGGGCACTGAAGCTTTCTTT. As protein: CAWSRGQMGTEAFF.

This chain connects TRBV27 to TRBJ1-4; D perhaps matches TRBD1 (5 bases). The CDR3 length is 14 residues. The germline gives CDR1 MNHEY, CDR2 SMNVEV (reference sequence). V was shortened by 5 bases and J by 8 bases, with 15 bases between the two germline ends. The CDR3 DNA sequence: TGTGCCAGCAGTCCTCCCCAGGGAAGAGAAAAACTGTTTTTT. Residues: CASSPPQGREKLFF.

This clone came up a few times. This chain uses TRBV9 with TRBJ2-3; perhaps TRBD2 as D (5 bases). V was clipped by 2 bases and J by 5 bases, with 18 bases between them. CDR1 is SGDLS, CDR2 YYNGEE, per germline. The CDR3 has 16 amino acids. The CDR3: CASSVFGVPDGDTQYF. Written as DNA, the CDR3 is TGTGCCAGCAGCGTTTTCGGGGTCCCAGATGGAGATACGCAGTATTTT.

The genes are TRBV10-1 and TRBJ1-1, with unresolved D. CDR1 WNHNN and CDR2 SYGVQD come from the germline V gene (reference sequence). This CDR3 spans 14 amino acids. The germline V and J ends were trimmed by 5 bases and 0 bases, with 10 bases remaining between them. CDR3 residues: CASSPGKLNTEAFF. CDR3 DNA sequence: TGCGCCAGCAGTCCGGGAAAACTGAACACTGAAGCTTTCTTT.

V and J are TRBV9 and TRBJ2-1; D is uncertain. The V end lost 3 bases, the J end lost 10 bases, and 11 bases lay between the germline ends. The CDR3 covers 12 residues. Germline V CDR1 and CDR2: SGDLS, YYNGEE. CDR3 sequence reads: CASSALGSEQFF. In DNA form, the CDR3 reads TGTGCCAGCAGCGCGTTGGGTAGCGAGCAGTTCTTC.

This clone was seen more than once but under ten times. This rearrangement joins TRBV18 to TRBJ1-4; tentatively, D is TRBD1 (6 bases). The germline CDR1 and CDR2 sequences are KGHSH and LQKENI. The CDR3 length is 16 residues. V was shortened by 8 bases and J by 5 bases, with 21 bases between the two germline ends. The CDR3 spells CASTSDVTGHNEKLFF. CDR3 nucleotides: TGTGCCAGCACTAGTGACGTTACGGGACACAATGAAAAACTGTTTTTT. The variable domain in full, completed from reference TRBV18 and TRBJ1-4, reads NAGVMQNPRHLVRRRGQEARLRCSPMKGHSHVYWYRQLPEEGLKFMVYLQKENIIDESGMPKERFSAEFPKEGPSILRIQQVVRGDSAAYFCASTSDVTGHNEKLFFGSGTQLSVL.

This sequence joins TRBV4-3 and TRBJ2-1; TRBD2 is a possible D gene (5 bases). This CDR3 is built from 16 residues. Per the germline V gene, CDR1 is LGHNA and CDR2 is YSLEER. V was clipped by 1 base and J by 3 bases, with 13 bases between them. The CDR3 sequence is CASSQGAVAGYNEQFF. CDR3 nucleotide sequence: TGCGCCAGCAGCCAAGGAGCGGTCGCAGGCTACAATGAGCAGTTCTTC.

The gene calls are TRBV6-5 and TRBJ1-5, with 7 bases aligning to TRBD1. Germline-derived CDR1 and CDR2 are MNHEY and SVGAGI. The ends lost 0 bases at V and 5 bases at J; junction bases unmatched: 4. The CDR3 is made up of 15 amino acids. DNA of the CDR3: TGTGCCAGCAGTTACTCGAGACAGGGTCATCAGCCCCAGCATTTT. It translates to CASSYSRQGHQPQHF.

The DNA of the CDR3 is TGTGCCTCCAGCGTAGGAGGGACCGGGACTCCCCCCTCCAATGAGCAGTTCTTC. Translated, it gives CASSVGGTGTPPSNEQFF. The V and J genes are TRBV9 and TRBJ2-1; D may be TRBD2 (6 bases). Trimming removed 10 bases from V and 6 bases from J, with 32 bases in between. CDR1 SGDLS and CDR2 YYNGEE come from the germline V gene. This CDR3 comprises 18 residues.

V gene TRBV25-1 combines with J gene TRBJ2-7, with 8 bases fitting TRBD1. The V gene's germline CDR1 is MGHDK and CDR2 SYGVNS. Trimming took 2 bases from V and 3 from J; bases not matched to a gene: 0. The CDR3 length is 13 residues. The CDR3: CASSEGTGYEQYV. Written as DNA, the CDR3 is TGTGCCAGCAGTGAAGGGACAGGCTACGAGCAGTACGTC.

The V and J genes are TRBV29-1 and TRBJ1-1; a weak D match, TRBD1 (6 bases). V was cut by 7 bases and J by 5 bases, with 8 bases left in between. CDR1 and CDR2 from the germline V gene are SQVTM and ANQGSEA. The CDR3 is 10 residues long. This chain's CDR3 is CSGQGTEAFF. The CDR3 DNA follows: TGCAGCGGTCAGGGGACTGAAGCTTTCTTT.